These T cell receptor beta chains were read from a single sample in a study of blood T cell repertoires in COVID-19. Here immunoSEQ multiplex PCR was the method, and the copy in TCRdb shows in-frame clones only, minus some. The sample yields roughly 120,000 clones, less than 75% seen once. Sequenced input: peripheral blood. The receptors come from a human donor with acute or convalescent COVID-19. The donor label of this sample is uncertain. Both conserved end residues are part of each CDR3. The D gene is left open where the match is weak. The listing skips clone size in some rows; elsewhere it reads once, few, many or a size class.

abundance: many; v_gene: TRBV7-2; d_gene: TRBD2; j_gene: TRBJ2-7; CDR3nt: TGTGCCAGCAGCTTAGTAGTGTCTAGCGGGCGCGGTCTCGAGCAGTACTTC; CDR3aa: CASSLVVSSGRGLEQYF
abundance: .; v_gene: TRBV4-2; d_gene: TRBD2; j_gene: TRBJ2-5; CDR3nt: TGTGCCAGCAGCCAGGAAGGGACTAGCAGCGGGGAGACCCAGTACTTC; CDR3aa: CASSQEGTSSGETQYF
abundance: once; v_gene: TRBV5-1; d_gene: TRBD1; j_gene: TRBJ1-6; CDR3nt: TGCGCCAGCAGCTTGCGTACAGGGGAAGGCTCACCCCTCCACTTT; CDR3aa: CASSLRTGEGSPLHF
abundance: .; v_gene: TRBV7-2; d_gene: TRBD1; j_gene: TRBJ1-2; CDR3nt: TGTGCCAGCAGCTTCGACCGGACAGGGATGGATGGCTACACCTTC; CDR3aa: CASSFDRTGMDGYTF
abundance: .; v_gene: TRBV2; d_gene: .; j_gene: TRBJ2-5; CDR3nt: TGTGCCAGCAGTGGGGGGGGCCGGGAGACCCAGTACTTC; CDR3aa: CASSGGGRETQYF
abundance: .; v_gene: TRBV20-1; d_gene: .; j_gene: TRBJ1-4; CDR3nt: TGCAGTGCTAGTGGTCAGGGCTTAATGAGAGAACTGTTTTTT; CDR3aa: CSASGQGLMRELFF
abundance: .; v_gene: TRBV6-2/TRBV6-3; d_gene: TRBD1; j_gene: TRBJ1-5; CDR3nt: TGTGCCAGCAGTTACCGGGACAGGGGACGTTATCAGCCCCAGCATTTT; CDR3aa: CASSYRDRGRYQPQHF
abundance: .; v_gene: TRBV30; d_gene: .; j_gene: TRBJ2-5; CDR3nt: TGTGCCTACACTTCTCGGCGCGGGTACCAAGAGACCCAGTACTTC; CDR3aa: CAYTSRRGYQETQYF
abundance: .; v_gene: TRBV23-1; d_gene: TRBD1; j_gene: TRBJ2-2; CDR3nt: TGCGCCAGCAGTCAGCCACAGGGGGCCGGGGAGCTGTTTTTT; CDR3aa: CASSQPQGAGELFF
abundance: .; v_gene: TRBV6-1; d_gene: TRBD2; j_gene: TRBJ2-3; CDR3nt: TGTGCCAGCAGTGATTTTAGCGGGGGTGCAGATACGCAGTATTTT; CDR3aa: CASSDFSGGADTQYF
abundance: many; v_gene: TRBV7-9; d_gene: .; j_gene: TRBJ2-7; CDR3nt: TGTGCCAGCAGCCTTAACTACGAGCAGTACTTC; CDR3aa: CASSLNYEQYF
abundance: .; v_gene: TRBV27; d_gene: .; j_gene: TRBJ1-5; CDR3nt: TGTGCCAGCAGTCGGAGCAATCAGCCCCAGCATTTT; CDR3aa: CASSRSNQPQHF
abundance: .; v_gene: TRBV5-1; d_gene: TRBD1; j_gene: TRBJ1-4; CDR3nt: TGCGCCAGCAGCACAGGGGCGGTTAATGAAAAACTGTTTTTT; CDR3aa: CASSTGAVNEKLFF
abundance: .; v_gene: TRBV5-6; d_gene: .; j_gene: TRBJ2-1; CDR3nt: TGTGCCAGCAGCTTGGATCGGGTCAATGAGCAGTTCTTC; CDR3aa: CASSLDRVNEQFF
abundance: many; v_gene: TRBV28; d_gene: .; j_gene: TRBJ1-5; CDR3nt: TGTGCCAGCACACCGGGCGGGGGGAGCAATCAGCCCCAGCATTTT; CDR3aa: CASTPGGGSNQPQHF
abundance: .; v_gene: TRBV5-1; d_gene: TRBD1; j_gene: TRBJ1-2; CDR3nt: TGCGCCAGCAGCTTAAGGACCGGGACAGACTATGGCTACACCTTC; CDR3aa: CASSLRTGTDYGYTF
abundance: once; v_gene: TRBV11-2; d_gene: .; j_gene: TRBJ1-4; CDR3nt: TGTGCCAGCAGCTACGGCGGGGCAACTAATGAAAAACTGTTTTTT; CDR3aa: CASSYGGATNEKLFF
abundance: .; v_gene: TRBV10-3; d_gene: TRBD2; j_gene: TRBJ2-5; CDR3nt: TGTGCCATCAGTGAGGGACTAGCCGAAGAGACCCAGTACTTC; CDR3aa: CAISEGLAEETQYF
abundance: .; v_gene: TRBV5-1; d_gene: .; j_gene: TRBJ1-4; CDR3nt: TGCGCCAGCAGCTTACCCCTGAGTGAAAAACTGTTTTTT; CDR3aa: CASSLPLSEKLFF
abundance: once; v_gene: TRBV14; d_gene: .; j_gene: TRBJ1-5; CDR3nt: TGTGCCAGCAGCCCCCTGGAGGGTGGGCCCCAGCATTTT; CDR3aa: CASSPLEGGPQHF
abundance: few; v_gene: TRBV29-1; d_gene: TRBD1; j_gene: TRBJ1-6; CDR3nt: TGCAGCGTTACAGGGGTAGGGCCACCCCTCCACTTT; CDR3aa: CSVTGVGPPLHF
abundance: .; v_gene: TRBV12-5; d_gene: .; j_gene: TRBJ2-2; CDR3nt: TGTGCTAGTGGCATTGAGGCATCCACGAACACCGGGGAGCTGTTTTTT; CDR3aa: CASGIEASTNTGELFF
abundance: .; v_gene: TRBV5-6; d_gene: TRBD1; j_gene: TRBJ1-2; CDR3nt: TGTGCCAGCAGCTGGGGGTTTTTCACAGGGGGTGGCTACACCTTC; CDR3aa: CASSWGFFTGGGYTF
abundance: few; v_gene: TRBV2; d_gene: .; j_gene: TRBJ2-5; CDR3nt: TGTGCCAGCAGTGCGGACAGACAAGAGACCCAGTACTTC; CDR3aa: CASSADRQETQYF
abundance: .; v_gene: TRBV6-5; d_gene: .; j_gene: TRBJ1-1; CDR3nt: TGTGCCAGCAGTTACTCCGGTCCGGGATTCCGAACTGAAGCTTTCTTT; CDR3aa: CASSYSGPGFRTEAFF
abundance: .; v_gene: TRBV6-6; d_gene: .; j_gene: TRBJ1-1; CDR3nt: TGTGCCAGCAGTTACTCCTCGCAGGGTACTGAAGCTTTCTTT; CDR3aa: CASSYSSQGTEAFF
abundance: few; v_gene: TRBV6-5; d_gene: TRBD1; j_gene: TRBJ1-6; CDR3nt: TGTGCCAGCAGTTCCGGGCAGGGACAGGTTTATTCACCCCTCCACTTT; CDR3aa: CASSSGQGQVYSPLHF
abundance: .; v_gene: TRBV24-1; d_gene: .; j_gene: TRBJ2-3; CDR3nt: TGTGCCACCAGTGTAGGGGGCACAGATACGCAGTATTTT; CDR3aa: CATSVGGTDTQYF
abundance: .; v_gene: TRBV30; d_gene: .; j_gene: TRBJ1-6; CDR3nt: TGTGCCTGGAGTGGGAGGTCTTCACCCCTCCACTTT; CDR3aa: CAWSGRSSPLHF
abundance: many; v_gene: TRBV20-1; d_gene: .; j_gene: TRBJ2-7; CDR3nt: TGCAGTGCTAAGAGCTCCTACGAGCAGTACTTC; CDR3aa: CSAKSSYEQYF
abundance: .; v_gene: TRBV2; d_gene: .; j_gene: TRBJ1-6; CDR3nt: TGTGCCAGCAGCTTGGGGGCAGGGCGAAATAATTCACCCCTCCACTTT; CDR3aa: CASSLGAGRNNSPLHF
abundance: .; v_gene: TRBV24-1; d_gene: TRBD1; j_gene: TRBJ2-1; CDR3nt: TGTGCCACCAGTGACGTACAGGGGTTCAATGAGCAGTTCTTC; CDR3aa: CATSDVQGFNEQFF
abundance: .; v_gene: TRBV3-1/TRBV3-2; d_gene: TRBD2; j_gene: TRBJ2-4; CDR3nt: TGTGCCAGCAGCCCGGGGGGGATAGCCAAAAACATTCAGTACTTC; CDR3aa: CASSPGGIAKNIQYF
abundance: few; v_gene: TRBV19; d_gene: .; j_gene: TRBJ2-3; CDR3nt: TGTGCCAGTAGACCCGCCGCCCCTGGGCGTACGCAGTATTTT; CDR3aa: CASRPAAPGRTQYF
abundance: .; v_gene: TRBV28; d_gene: .; j_gene: TRBJ1-2; CDR3nt: TGTGCCAGCAGTACAGACAGAAAGTATGGCTACACCTTC; CDR3aa: CASSTDRKYGYTF
abundance: .; v_gene: TRBV6-4; d_gene: .; j_gene: TRBJ1-4; CDR3nt: TGTGCCAGCTCCCTACAGGGAACCCCTAATGAAAAACTGTTTTTT; CDR3aa: CASSLQGTPNEKLFF
abundance: few; v_gene: TRBV19; d_gene: TRBD1; j_gene: TRBJ2-3; CDR3nt: TGTGCCAGTAGCTACTCGACAGGGAGCTTCACAGATACGCAGTATTTT; CDR3aa: CASSYSTGSFTDTQYF
abundance: .; v_gene: TRBV7-2; d_gene: .; j_gene: TRBJ1-3; CDR3nt: TGTGCCAGCAGCTTAGTTCCAGGAGGAAACACCATATATTTT; CDR3aa: CASSLVPGGNTIYF
abundance: .; v_gene: TRBV5-4; d_gene: .; j_gene: TRBJ2-5; CDR3nt: TGTGCCAGCAGCTTAAATCCAGGGTCCCAAGAGACCCAGTACTTC; CDR3aa: CASSLNPGSQETQYF